This TCR beta chain was found in a study of beta chain features in type 1 diabetes. Note on this clone: Its matching antigen is unknown.

The whole isolated RNA underwent reverse transcription, so sequencing captured expressed TCRB transcripts. Measured with immunoSEQ multiplex PCR; TCRdb has only the in-frame clones, and not every one. The sample has roughly 220,000 clones, roughly 17% seen once. From germline, CDR1 is MNHNS and CDR2 SASEGT. The CDR3 is made up of 12 amino acids. Trimming cost V 4 bases and J 2 bases, with 5 bases left between them. Study observations and caveats: Moderate but significant shortening of TCRB CDR3s was recorded in all four CD4+ subsets from Type 1 diabetes patients.

The chain combines TRBV6-1 with TRBJ2-5; D call uncertain. Sequencing was performed on naive CD4+ T cells from blood. This TCR was sampled from a young man with type 1 diabetes. In DNA form, the CDR3 reads TGTGCCAGCAGTGCCAGACAAGAGACCCAGTACTTC. Translating gives CASSARQETQYF.